The clone carrying this T cell receptor beta chain showed up many times. As yet, its antigen is unknown. This record belongs to a study of molecular identifiers for immune sequencing clone quantification. The overall study: In the replicates, RNA derived from roughly 20,000 or 100,000 naive CD8 cells was divided into five parts, and four were sequenced.

The CDR3 length is 16 residues. Germline CDR1 reads LGHDT; CDR2 reads YNNKEL (reference sequence). V was clipped by 4 bases and J by 6 bases; unmatched bases: 13. Study-wide results and limits: Highly expanded clones may be undercounted when identical TCR molecules share barcodes.

In preparing bulk TCR libraries, previously described methods and listed TCR primers were used. TCRdb reprocessed the PCR reads via MiXCR and lists one record per CDR3 protein. The table includes roughly 630,000 distinct CDR3 sequences, about 25% detected once. Using a CD8+CD4-CCR7+CD45RA+ phenotype, naive CD8 T cells were sorted. The sequence was collected from a human donor in good health. Some libraries in this study had Jurkat cell RNA spiked in. The sequencing sample was made of naive CD8+ T cells from blood, with Jurkat cell RNA spiked in. This sample's subset: FACS-sorted CD8+CD4-CCR7+CD45RA+ naive T cells. The V and J genes are TRBV3-1 and TRBJ2-7, with TRBD2 identical over 9 bases. CDR3 sequence (DNA): TGTGCCAGCAGCCCAGCCGGGACTAGCCATGCCACCGAGCAGTACTTC. Translated, it gives CASSPAGTSHATEQYF.